These 17 T cell receptor beta chains were all obtained from the same sample, sequenced in a study of T cells in Graves' hyperthyroidism and ophthalmopathy. Using RNA transcripts as the source, TCR beta CDR3 regions were amplified. TCR CDR3 regions were first amplified by RT-PCR with HTBI primers. TCRdb analysed the multiplex PCR reads with MiXCR anew, one entry per CDR3 protein. This sample has hundreds of thousands of distinct CDR3 sequences; about a sixth occur once, and the top ten carry roughly 3%. Sequenced: blood. These receptors were taken from a woman aged 40 to 50 with Graves' ophthalmopathy.

This clonotype was counted many times. This rearrangement joins TRBV2 to TRBJ2-1; TRBD2 agrees at 10 bases. With V trimmed by 4 bases and J by 10 bases, 4 bases remained unmatched. Germline CDR1 and CDR2: SNHLY and FYNNEI. The CDR3 spans 13 residues. As DNA, the CDR3 is TGTGCCAGCAGTGTAACACTAGCGGGAGAGCAGTTCTTC. Encoded protein: CASSVTLAGEQFF.

This clonotype was detected many times. The V call is TRBV20-1, the J call TRBJ1-4; D gene uncertain. The V end lost 0 bases, the J end lost 7 bases, and 15 bases lay between the germline ends. The CDR3 extends over 15 amino acids. Germline V lookup: CDR1 DFQATT, CDR2 SNEGSKA (reference sequence). This CDR3 is CSARDLRASSEKLFF. The CDR3 DNA sequence: TGCAGTGCTAGAGATCTAAGGGCGTCAAGTGAAAAACTGTTTTTT.

This clonotype has only a few counts. The CDR3 DNA is TGCAGTGCTAGGCGGGATTTCATGAACACTGAAGCTTTCTTT. It encodes CSARRDFMNTEAFF. The V and J genes are TRBV20-1 and TRBJ1-1, with D unresolved. The CDR3 length is 14 residues. The germline V gene has CDR1 DFQATT and CDR2 SNEGSKA (reference sequence). V was trimmed by 3 bases and J by 0 bases, leaving 11 bases between them.

In this sample, this clonotype turned up many times. The chain couples TRBV18 to TRBJ2-2; D is unresolved. Germline lookup yields CDR1 KGHSH and CDR2 LQKENI. Trimming pared 8 bases from V and 4 bases from J, leaving 8 bases between. The CDR3 runs to 12 residues. The CDR3 nucleotides are TGTGCCAGCGCGACTTTCACCGGGGAGCTGTTTTTT. It specifies CASATFTGELFF.

For this clonotype: A much larger clone sits a single nucleotide away, making a read error possible. V gene TRBV27 combines with J gene TRBJ2-2; D possibly uses TRBD1 or TRBD2 (5 bases each). CDR1 and CDR2 from the germline V gene are MNHEY and SMNVEV (reference sequence). The length of the CDR3 is 15 residues. Trimming left V 4 bases short and J 5 bases short, with 14 bases between. Written as DNA, the CDR3 is TGTGCCAGCAGTTCCCGGGACCCCAGGACCGGGGAGCTGTTTTTT. Its protein product is CASSSRDPRTGELFF.

This clonotype was seen many times. V usage is TRBV18 and J usage is TRBJ2-2; D unresolved. Per the germline V gene, CDR1 is KGHSH and CDR2 is LQKENI. V was clipped by 6 bases and J by 7 bases, with 9 bases between them. The CDR3 has 12 residues. The CDR3 DNA reads as TGTGCCAGCTCGACACAGCTCGGGGAGCTGTTTTTT. Its protein product is CASSTQLGELFF.

The genes are TRBV2 and TRBJ2-5; D possibly uses TRBD1 or TRBD2 (5 bases each). The CDR3 spans 13 residues. Germline lookup yields CDR1 SNHLY and CDR2 FYNNEI. Trimming pared 2 bases from V and 2 bases from J, leaving 6 bases between. CDR3 region: CASSEWGQETQYF. The CDR3 coding sequence is TGTGCCAGCAGTGAATGGGGGCAAGAGACCCAGTACTTC.

This clonotype was detected a few times. The gene calls are TRBV18 and TRBJ2-5; maybe TRBD1 (5 bases). Germline values: CDR1 KGHSH, CDR2 LQKENI. The V gene lost 8 bases and the J gene lost 0 bases, with 10 bases spanning the gap. This CDR3 has 13 amino acids. CDR3 sequence (DNA): TGTGCCAGCGGTGACAGCGACCAAGAGACCCAGTACTTC. This translates into CASGDSDQETQYF.

The chain uses TRBV7-9 and TRBJ2-5; 7 bases line up with TRBD1. Germline V lookup: CDR1 SEHNR, CDR2 FQNEAQ (reference sequence). Trimming removed 5 bases from V and 3 bases from J; junction bases left unmatched: 6. The CDR3 covers 14 residues. The CDR3 loop reads CASSNPGQKETQYF. The CDR3 DNA is TGTGCCAGCAGCAACCCGGGACAGAAAGAGACCCAGTACTTC.

J is TRBJ1-2 and V is TRBV20-1; D gene uncertain. V was clipped by 1 base and J by 4 bases, with 4 bases between them. The CDR3 runs to 11 residues. From germline, CDR1 is DFQATT and CDR2 SNEGSKA (reference sequence). The CDR3, as DNA: TGCAGTGCTAGAGGCCCCTATGGCTACACCTTC. This codes for CSARGPYGYTF.

This clonotype was observed at least ten times. This sequence joins TRBV27 and TRBJ2-1; maybe TRBD2 (6 bases). The CDR3 spans 14 residues. Germline-derived CDR1 and CDR2 are MNHEY and SMNVEV (reference sequence). Deletions cut 2 bases from V and 7 bases from J, with 12 bases between. The CDR3 sequence: CASSLAGTGNEQFF. The CDR3 DNA sequence: TGTGCCAGCAGTTTAGCGGGAACGGGAAATGAGCAGTTCTTC.

This clonotype was seen at least ten times. Sequence at one end of the junction differs from germline and may be a read error. The chain is built from TRBV5-1 and TRBJ2-1, with 9 bases identical to TRBD2. Per germline, CDR1 SGHRS and CDR2 YFSETQ. The CDR3 runs to 15 residues. CDR3 coding DNA: TGTGCCAGCAGTTCTAGCGGGAACTCCTACAATGAGCAGTTCTTC. Amino acid sequence: CASSSSGNSYNEQFF.

This clonotype was counted only a few times. Mismatch with germline at one junction end may stem from a read error. This sequence joins TRBV6-1 and TRBJ1-1; weak D call: TRBD1 (6 bases). This CDR3 region has 14 residues. Germline CDR1 and CDR2: MNHNS and SASEGT. The DNA for the CDR3 is TGTGCCAGCCAGGGGCGGTTGGCGAACTCTGAAGCTTTCTTT. Translating gives CASQGRLANSEAFF.

The chain links TRBV14 to TRBJ2-3; no reliable D call. The CDR3 loop spans 14 amino acids. Germline V lookup: CDR1 SGHDN, CDR2 FVKESK. V lost 4 bases and J 3 bases, leaving 11 bases between the germline ends. The CDR3 here is CASSRSRKTDTQYF. In nucleotides, the CDR3 is TGTGCCAGCAGCCGCTCCCGGAAAACAGATACGCAGTATTTT.

The rearrangement links TRBV20-1 to TRBJ1-1; D is uncertain. The V gene's germline CDR1 is DFQATT and CDR2 SNEGSKA (reference sequence). The CDR3 is 15 amino acids. Trimming took 2 bases from V and 3 from J, leaving 16 bases between them. For the CDR3, the DNA is TGCAGTGCTAGATTCGCTAAGGTTAAGGACACTGAAGCTTTCTTT. Encoded protein: CSARFAKVKDTEAFF.

This clonotype was observed a handful of times. This chain links TRBV12-3 or TRBV12-4 with TRBJ2-2; D unresolved. The V end lost 7 bases, the J end lost 0 bases, and 9 bases lay between the germline ends. The CDR3 sequence is 14 residues long. The CDR3 here is CASNGGPNTGELFF. The CDR3 DNA sequence: TGTGCCAGCAACGGTGGTCCGAACACCGGGGAGCTGTTTTTT.

In this sample, this clonotype turned up many times. V is TRBV28 and J is TRBJ2-5; no definite D call. The germline CDR1 and CDR2 sequences are MDHEN and SYDVKM. This CDR3 is built from 15 residues. V was clipped by 3 bases and J by 3 bases, with 14 bases between them. The CDR3, as DNA: TGTGCCAGCAGTTTTAGGGTCACAACGAAAGAGACCCAGTACTTC. This encodes CASSFRVTTKETQYF.